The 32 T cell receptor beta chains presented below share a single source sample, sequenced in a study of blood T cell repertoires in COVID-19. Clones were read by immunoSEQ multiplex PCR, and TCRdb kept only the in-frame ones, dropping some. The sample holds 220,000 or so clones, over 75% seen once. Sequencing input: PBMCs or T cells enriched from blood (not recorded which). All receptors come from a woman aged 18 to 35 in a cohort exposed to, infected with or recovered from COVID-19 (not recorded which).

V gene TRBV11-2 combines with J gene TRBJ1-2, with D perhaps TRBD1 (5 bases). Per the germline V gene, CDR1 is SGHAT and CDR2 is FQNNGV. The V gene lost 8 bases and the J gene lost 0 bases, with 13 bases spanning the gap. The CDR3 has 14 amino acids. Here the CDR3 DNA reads TGTGCCAGCGCGCCCGGGGGTACTAACTATGGCTACACCTTC. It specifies CASAPGGTNYGYTF. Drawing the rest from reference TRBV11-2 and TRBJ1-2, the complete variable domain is EAGVAQSPRYKIIEKRQSVAFWCNPISGHATLYWYQQILGQGPKLLIQFQNNGVVDDSQLPKDRFSAERLKGVDSTLKIQPAKLEDSAVYLCASAPGGTNYGYTFGSGTRLTVV.

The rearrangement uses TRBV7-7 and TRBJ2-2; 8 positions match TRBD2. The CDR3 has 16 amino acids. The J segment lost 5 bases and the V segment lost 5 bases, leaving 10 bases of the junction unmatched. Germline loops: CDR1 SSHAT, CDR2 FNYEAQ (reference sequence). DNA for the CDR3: TGTGCCAGCAGCCCCAGGACTAGCTTAGGGACCGGGGAGCTGTTTTTT. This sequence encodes CASSPRTSLGTGELFF.

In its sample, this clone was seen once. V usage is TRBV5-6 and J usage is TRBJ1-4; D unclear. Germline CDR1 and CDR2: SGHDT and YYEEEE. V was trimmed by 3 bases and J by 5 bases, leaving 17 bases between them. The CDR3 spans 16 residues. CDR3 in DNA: TGTGCCAGCAGCTCAGACACCGCGGAGGCCAATGAAAAACTGTTTTTT. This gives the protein CASSSDTAEANEKLFF. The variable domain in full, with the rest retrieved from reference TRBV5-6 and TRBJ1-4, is DAGVTQSPTHLIKTRGQQVTLRCSPKSGHDTVSWYQQALGQGPQFIFQYYEEEERQRGNFPDRFSGHQFPNYSSELNVNALLLGDSALYLCASSSDTAEANEKLFFGSGTQLSVL.

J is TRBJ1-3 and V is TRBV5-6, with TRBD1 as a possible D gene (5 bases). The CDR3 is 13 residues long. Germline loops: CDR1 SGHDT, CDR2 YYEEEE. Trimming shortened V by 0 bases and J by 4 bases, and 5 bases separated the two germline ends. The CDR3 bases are TGTGCCAGCAGCTTGGACAGGGGAAACACCATATATTTT. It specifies CASSLDRGNTIYF. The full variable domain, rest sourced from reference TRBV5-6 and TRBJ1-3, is DAGVTQSPTHLIKTRGQQVTLRCSPKSGHDTVSWYQQALGQGPQFIFQYYEEEERQRGNFPDRFSGHQFPNYSSELNVNALLLGDSALYLCASSLDRGNTIYFGEGSWLTVV.

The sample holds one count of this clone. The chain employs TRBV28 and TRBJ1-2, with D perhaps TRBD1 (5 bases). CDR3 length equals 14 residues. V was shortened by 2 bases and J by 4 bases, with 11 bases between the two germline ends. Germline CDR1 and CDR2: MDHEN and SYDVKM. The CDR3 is CASSLGREAYGYTF. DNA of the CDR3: TGTGCCAGCAGTTTAGGCAGGGAGGCCTATGGCTACACCTTC.

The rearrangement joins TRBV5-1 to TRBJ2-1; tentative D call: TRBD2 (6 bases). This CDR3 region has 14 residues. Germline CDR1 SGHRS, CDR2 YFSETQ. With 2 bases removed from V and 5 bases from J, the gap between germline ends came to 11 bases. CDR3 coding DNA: TGCGCCAGCAGCTTCGGGACTCAGAACAATGAGCAGTTCTTC. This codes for CASSFGTQNNEQFF.

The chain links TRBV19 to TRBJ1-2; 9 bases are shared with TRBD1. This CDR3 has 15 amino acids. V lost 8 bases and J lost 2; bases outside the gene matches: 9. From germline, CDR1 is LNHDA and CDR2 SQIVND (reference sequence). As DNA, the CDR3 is TGTGCCAGTGGGGACAGGGCCTATGACAACTATGGCTACACCTTC. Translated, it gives CASGDRAYDNYGYTF. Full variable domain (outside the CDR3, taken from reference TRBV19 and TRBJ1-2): DGGITQSPKYLFRKEGQNVTLSCEQNLNHDAMYWYRQDPGQGLRLIYYSQIVNDFQKGDIAEGYSVSREKKESFPLTVTSAQKNPTAFYLCASGDRAYDNYGYTFGSGTRLTVV.

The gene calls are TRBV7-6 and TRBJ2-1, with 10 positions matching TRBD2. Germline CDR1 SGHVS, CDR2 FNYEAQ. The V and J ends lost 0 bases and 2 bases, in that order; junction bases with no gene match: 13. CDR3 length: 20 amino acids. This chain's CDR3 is CASSLAEGLANIFAYNEQFF. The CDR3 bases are TGTGCCAGCAGCTTAGCTGAGGGACTAGCGAATATTTTTGCCTACAATGAGCAGTTCTTC.

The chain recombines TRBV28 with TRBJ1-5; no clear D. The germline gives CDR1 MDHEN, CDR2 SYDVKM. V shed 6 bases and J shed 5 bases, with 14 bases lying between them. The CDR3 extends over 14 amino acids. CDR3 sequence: CASRYSGEDQPQHF. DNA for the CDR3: TGTGCCAGCAGATACAGCGGGGAGGATCAGCCCCAGCATTTT.

The CDR3 loop is CASSQEGGLVYEQYF. In DNA, the CDR3 is TGTGCCAGCTCACAAGAAGGGGGACTAGTCTACGAGCAGTACTTC. V usage is TRBV18 and J usage is TRBJ2-7; TRBD2 matches 8 bases. V was clipped by 4 bases and J by 3 bases; unmatched bases: 8. CDR3 length equals 15 residues. Germline-derived CDR1 and CDR2 are KGHSH and LQKENI.

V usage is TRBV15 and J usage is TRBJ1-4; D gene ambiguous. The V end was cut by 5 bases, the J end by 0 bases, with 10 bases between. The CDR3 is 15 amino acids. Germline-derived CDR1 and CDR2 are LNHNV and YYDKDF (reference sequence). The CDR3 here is CATSGWTATNEKLFF. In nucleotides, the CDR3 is TGTGCCACCAGCGGATGGACTGCAACTAATGAAAAACTGTTTTTT.

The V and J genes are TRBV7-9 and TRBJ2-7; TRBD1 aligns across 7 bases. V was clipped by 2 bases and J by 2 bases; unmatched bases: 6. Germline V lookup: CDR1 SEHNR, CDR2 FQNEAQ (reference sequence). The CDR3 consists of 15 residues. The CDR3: CASSLWDSKTYEQYF. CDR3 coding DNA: TGTGCCAGCAGCTTATGGGACAGCAAAACCTACGAGCAGTACTTC. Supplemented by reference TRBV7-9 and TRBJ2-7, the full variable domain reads DTGVSQNPRHKITKRGQNVTFRCDPISEHNRLYWYRQTLGQGPEFLTYFQNEAQLEKSRLLSDRFSAERPKGSFSTLEIQRTEQGDSAMYLCASSLWDSKTYEQYFGPGTRLTVT.

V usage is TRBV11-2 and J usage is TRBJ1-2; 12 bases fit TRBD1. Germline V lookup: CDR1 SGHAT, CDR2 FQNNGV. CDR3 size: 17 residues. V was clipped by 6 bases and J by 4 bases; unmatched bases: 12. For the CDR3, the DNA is TGTGCCAGCAGTGGGGGGACAGGGGGCGTCGAAAGCTATGGCTACACCTTC. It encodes CASSGGTGGVESYGYTF.

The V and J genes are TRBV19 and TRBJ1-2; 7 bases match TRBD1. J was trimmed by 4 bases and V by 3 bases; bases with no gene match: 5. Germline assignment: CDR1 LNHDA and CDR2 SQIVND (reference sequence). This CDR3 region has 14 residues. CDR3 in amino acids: CASSIRDSAYGYTF. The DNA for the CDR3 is TGTGCCAGTAGTATTAGGGACAGTGCCTATGGCTACACCTTC. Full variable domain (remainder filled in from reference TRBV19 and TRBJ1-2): DGGITQSPKYLFRKEGQNVTLSCEQNLNHDAMYWYRQDPGQGLRLIYYSQIVNDFQKGDIAEGYSVSREKKESFPLTVTSAQKNPTAFYLCASSIRDSAYGYTFGSGTRLTVV.

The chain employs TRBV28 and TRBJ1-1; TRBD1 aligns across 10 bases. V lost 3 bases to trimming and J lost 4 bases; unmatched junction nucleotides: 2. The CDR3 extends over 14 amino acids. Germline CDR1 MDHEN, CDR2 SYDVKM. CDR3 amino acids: CASSFRDRGTEAFF. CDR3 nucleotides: TGTGCCAGCAGTTTCAGGGACAGGGGCACTGAAGCTTTCTTT.

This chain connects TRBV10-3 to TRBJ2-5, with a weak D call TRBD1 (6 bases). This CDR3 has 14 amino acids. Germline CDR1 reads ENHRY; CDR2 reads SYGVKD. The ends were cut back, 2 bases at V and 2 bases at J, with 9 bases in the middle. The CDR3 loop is CAISEGRGQETQYF. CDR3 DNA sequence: TGTGCCATCAGTGAGGGTAGGGGGCAAGAGACCCAGTACTTC.

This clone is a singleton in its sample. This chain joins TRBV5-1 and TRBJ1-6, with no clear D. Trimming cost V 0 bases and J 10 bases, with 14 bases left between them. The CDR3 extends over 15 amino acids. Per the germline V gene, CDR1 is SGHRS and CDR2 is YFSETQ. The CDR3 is CASSLEIGAESPLHF. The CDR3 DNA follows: TGCGCCAGCAGCTTGGAGATTGGTGCGGAATCACCCCTCCACTTT.

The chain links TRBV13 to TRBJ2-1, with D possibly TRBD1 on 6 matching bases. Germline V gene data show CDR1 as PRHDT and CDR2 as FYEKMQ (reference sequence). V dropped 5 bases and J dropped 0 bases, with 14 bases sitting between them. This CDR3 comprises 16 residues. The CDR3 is CASSQPQGPSYNEQFF. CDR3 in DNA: TGTGCCAGCAGCCAACCCCAGGGGCCCTCCTACAATGAGCAGTTCTTC.

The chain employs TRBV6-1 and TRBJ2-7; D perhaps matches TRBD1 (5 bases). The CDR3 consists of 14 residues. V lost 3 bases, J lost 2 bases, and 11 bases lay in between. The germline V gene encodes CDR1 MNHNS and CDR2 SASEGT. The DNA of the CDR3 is TGTGCCAGCAGTGACCCGGACAAGACCTACGAGCAGTACTTC. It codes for CASSDPDKTYEQYF.

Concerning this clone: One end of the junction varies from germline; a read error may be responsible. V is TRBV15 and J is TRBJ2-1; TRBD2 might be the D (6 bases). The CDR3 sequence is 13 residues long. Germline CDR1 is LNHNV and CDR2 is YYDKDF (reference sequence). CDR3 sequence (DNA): TGTGCCACCAGCAGAGGCCCCGAAGGAACGGGGGTCTTC. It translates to CATSRGPEGTGVF.

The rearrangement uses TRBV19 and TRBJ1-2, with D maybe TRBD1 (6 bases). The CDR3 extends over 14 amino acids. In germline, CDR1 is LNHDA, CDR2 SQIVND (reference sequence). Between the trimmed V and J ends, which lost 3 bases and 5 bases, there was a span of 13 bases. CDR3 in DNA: TGTGCCAGTAGTATTCAGGGGACACCTTATGGCTACACCTTC. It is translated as CASSIQGTPYGYTF.

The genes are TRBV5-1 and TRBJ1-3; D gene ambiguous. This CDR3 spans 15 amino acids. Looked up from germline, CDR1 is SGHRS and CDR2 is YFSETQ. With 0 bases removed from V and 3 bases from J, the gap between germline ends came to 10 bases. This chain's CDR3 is CASSLESSGGNTIYF. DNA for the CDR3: TGCGCCAGCAGCTTGGAATCAAGCGGTGGAAACACCATATATTTT.

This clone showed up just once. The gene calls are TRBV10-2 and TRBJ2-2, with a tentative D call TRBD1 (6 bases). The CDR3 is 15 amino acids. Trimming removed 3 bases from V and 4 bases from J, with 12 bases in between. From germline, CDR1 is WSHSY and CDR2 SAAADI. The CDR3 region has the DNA TGCGCCAGCAGTGAAGTTGGGGACATCACCGGGGAGCTGTTTTTT. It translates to CASSEVGDITGELFF.

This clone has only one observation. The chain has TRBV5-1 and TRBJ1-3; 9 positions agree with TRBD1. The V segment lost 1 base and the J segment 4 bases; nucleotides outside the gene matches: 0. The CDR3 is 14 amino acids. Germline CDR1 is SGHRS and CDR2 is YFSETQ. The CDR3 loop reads CASSLTGGGNTIYF. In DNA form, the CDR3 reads TGCGCCAGCAGCTTGACAGGGGGCGGAAACACCATATATTTT.

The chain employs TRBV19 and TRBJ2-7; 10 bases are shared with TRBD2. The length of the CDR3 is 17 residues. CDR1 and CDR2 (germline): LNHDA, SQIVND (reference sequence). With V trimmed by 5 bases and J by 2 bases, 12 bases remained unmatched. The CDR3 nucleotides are TGTGCCAGTAGTGGGACCCCTAGACTAGCGGGTACCTACGAGCAGTACTTC. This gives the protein CASSGTPRLAGTYEQYF.

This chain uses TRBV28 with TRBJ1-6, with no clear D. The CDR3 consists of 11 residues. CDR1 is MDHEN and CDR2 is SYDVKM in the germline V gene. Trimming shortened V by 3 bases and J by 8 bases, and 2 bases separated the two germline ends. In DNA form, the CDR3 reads TGTGCCAGCAGTTTCGATTCACCCCTCCACTTT. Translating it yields CASSFDSPLHF.

CDR3 nucleotides: TGTGCCAGCAGCTTGGTTAGCGGGATGAGCGGGGAGCTGTTTTTT. This encodes CASSLVSGMSGELFF. V and J are TRBV5-4 and TRBJ2-2; 8 nucleotides match TRBD2. The trim removed 0 bases at V and 7 bases at J, leaving 5 bases unmatched. The CDR3 is 15 amino acids. Germline values: CDR1 SGHNT, CDR2 YYREEE (reference sequence). Drawing the rest from reference TRBV5-4 and TRBJ2-2, the complete variable domain is ETGVTQSPTHLIKTRGQQVTLRCSSQSGHNTVSWYQQALGQGPQFIFQYYREEENGRGNFPPRFSGLQFPNYSSELNVNALELDDSALYLCASSLVSGMSGELFFGEGSRLTVL.

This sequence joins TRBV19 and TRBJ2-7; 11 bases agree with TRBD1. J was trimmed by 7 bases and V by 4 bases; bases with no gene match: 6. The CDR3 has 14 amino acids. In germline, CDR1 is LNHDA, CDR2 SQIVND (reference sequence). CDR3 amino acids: CASSTQDRGQEQYF. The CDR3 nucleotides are TGTGCCAGTAGTACTCAGGACAGGGGGCAAGAGCAGTACTTC.

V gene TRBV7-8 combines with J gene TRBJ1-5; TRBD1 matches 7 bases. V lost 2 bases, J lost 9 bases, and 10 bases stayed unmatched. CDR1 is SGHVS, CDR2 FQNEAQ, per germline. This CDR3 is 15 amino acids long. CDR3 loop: CASSLSGQVGGPQHF. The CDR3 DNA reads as TGTGCCAGCAGCTTAAGCGGACAGGTCGGGGGGCCCCAGCATTTT.

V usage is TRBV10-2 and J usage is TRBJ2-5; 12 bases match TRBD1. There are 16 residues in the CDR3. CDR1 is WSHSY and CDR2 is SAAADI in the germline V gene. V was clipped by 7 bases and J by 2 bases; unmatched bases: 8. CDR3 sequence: CASTPMGQGAQETQYF. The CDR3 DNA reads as TGCGCCAGCACGCCGATGGGACAGGGGGCTCAAGAGACCCAGTACTTC.

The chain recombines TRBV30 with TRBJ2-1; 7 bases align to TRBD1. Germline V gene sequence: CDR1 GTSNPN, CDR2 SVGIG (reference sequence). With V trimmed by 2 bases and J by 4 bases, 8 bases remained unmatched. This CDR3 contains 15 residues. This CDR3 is CAWSKEGQNYNEQFF. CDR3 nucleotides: TGTGCCTGGAGTAAAGAGGGACAGAATTACAATGAGCAGTTCTTC.

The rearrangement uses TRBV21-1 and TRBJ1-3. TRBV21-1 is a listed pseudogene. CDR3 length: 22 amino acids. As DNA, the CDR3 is TGTGCCAGCAGCAAAAGGCCCCCAGAGGGCTACGCTTTGAGCCCCTCTGGAAACACCATATATTTT. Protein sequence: CASSKRPPEGYALSPSGNTIYF.